Following are 25 T cell receptor beta chains from one sample sequenced in a study of T cell repertoires in cytomegalovirus infection. What these receptors recognize is not known. TCRdb processed the reads anew with MiXCR; each CDR3 protein has one entry. The data contain hundreds of thousands of distinct CDR3 sequences, around a third of them singletons. Material: cultured CD8+ T cells from PBMCs, obtained from culture after CMV antigen stimulation. The receptors originated from a human donor in good health (CMV status not recorded). Some clones in this sample may be carry-over from other donors' samples.

Many counts were recorded for this clonotype. V is TRBV7-9 and J is TRBJ2-7, with a weak D call TRBD1 (6 bases). With 3 bases removed from V and 2 bases from J, the gap between germline ends came to 20 bases. The V gene's germline CDR1 is SEHNR and CDR2 FQNEAQ (reference sequence). The CDR3 loop spans 17 amino acids. CDR3 sequence: CASSLDPLDRPTYEQYF. CDR3 nucleotide sequence: TGTGCCAGCAGCTTGGACCCCCTTGACAGGCCAACCTACGAGCAGTACTTC.

The chain combines TRBV5-6 with TRBJ2-7; 12 bases are shared with TRBD1. Germline loops: CDR1 SGHDT, CDR2 YYEEEE. Germline trimming cut 0 bases from V and 5 bases from J; bases unmatched to any gene: 6. The CDR3 totals 16 residues. The CDR3 bases are TGTGCCAGCAGCTTGGCCGGGACAGGGGGCGTCAACGAGCAGTACTTC. Its protein is CASSLAGTGGVNEQYF. Based on the CDR3 plus reference TRBV5-6 and TRBJ2-7, the full variable domain is DAGVTQSPTHLIKTRGQQVTLRCSPKSGHDTVSWYQQALGQGPQFIFQYYEEEERQRGNFPDRFSGHQFPNYSSELNVNALLLGDSALYLCASSLAGTGGVNEQYFGPGTRLTVT.

Concerning this clonotype itself: This could be a read error, since a much larger clone is one nucleotide away. The chain couples TRBV6-2 or TRBV6-3 to TRBJ2-1, with 11 bases identical to TRBD2. Germline CDR1 MNHEY, CDR2 SVGEGT. V gave up 10 bases and J gave up 6 bases; unmatched junction bases: 23. The CDR3 is made up of 19 amino acids. In DNA form, the CDR3 reads TGTGCCAACAGAGCCGGCCTACCATTTAGCGGGGGGGCCCGCAATGAGCAGTTCTTC. It translates to CANRAGLPFSGGARNEQFF.

This chain uses TRBV6-5 with TRBJ2-3, with D possibly TRBD1 on 6 matching bases. CDR3 length: 15 residues. Trimming took off 2 bases at V and 6 bases at J, with 15 bases between the two ends. Looked up from germline, CDR1 is MNHEY and CDR2 is SVGAGI. The CDR3 loop reads CASSYGQKGMDTQYF. CDR3 coding DNA: TGTGCCAGCAGTTACGGACAGAAGGGGATGGATACGCAGTATTTT.

The rearrangement joins TRBV6-1 to TRBJ2-7; TRBD1 aligns across 7 bases. V lost 1 base to trimming and J lost 6 bases; unmatched junction nucleotides: 6. This CDR3 has 14 residues. The germline CDR1 and CDR2 sequences are MNHNS and SASEGT. CDR3 sequence: CASSEDRGSGEQYV. CDR3 sequence (DNA): TGTGCCAGCAGTGAAGACAGGGGCTCCGGCGAGCAGTACGTC.

The V gene is TRBV7-4, the J gene TRBJ2-7; 9 nucleotides line up with TRBD1. CDR3 length: 17 residues. V was clipped by 1 base and J by 3 bases; unmatched bases: 10. The germline gives CDR1 SGHVT, CDR2 SQSDAQ. DNA of the CDR3: TGTGCCAGCAGCTTAGAGGTCTGGGACAGGGAGGACTACGAGCAGTACTTC. Amino acids: CASSLEVWDREDYEQYF. Together with reference TRBV7-4 and TRBJ2-7, the CDR3 gives the full variable domain: GAGVSQSPRYKVAKRGRDVALRCDSISGHVTLYWYRQTLGQGSEVLTYSQSDAQRDKSGRPSGRFSAERPERSVSTLKIQRTEQGDSAVYLCASSLEVWDREDYEQYFGPGTRLTVT.

This clonotype showed up just a few times. The CDR3 sequence is CATSRRSSYNEQFF. The CDR3 region has the DNA TGTGCCACCAGTCGGAGGAGCTCCTACAATGAGCAGTTCTTC. The V call is TRBV24-1, the J call TRBJ2-1; a possible D gene is TRBD2 (5 bases). This CDR3 has 14 amino acids. Germline lookup yields CDR1 KGHDR and CDR2 SFDVKD. V was cut by 6 bases and J by 0 bases, with 8 bases left in between.

CDR3: CASSLGFGRYQETQYF. The DNA for the CDR3 is TGTGCCAGCAGCTTAGGGTTCGGGCGTTACCAAGAGACCCAGTACTTC. The V and J genes are TRBV7-6 and TRBJ2-5; no definite D call. V gave up 1 base and J gave up 0 bases, with 12 bases separating them. The CDR3 is 16 amino acids. Looked up from germline, CDR1 is SGHVS and CDR2 is FNYEAQ.

This clonotype showed up many times. The DNA for the CDR3 is TGTGCCAGCAGTTTAAGCCAGCCCAATGAGCAGTTCTTC. Residues: CASSLSQPNEQFF. The V call is TRBV12-3 or TRBV12-4, the J call TRBJ2-1; D unresolved. There are 13 residues in the CDR3. The V gene lost 2 bases and the J gene lost 6 bases, with 8 bases spanning the gap.

V is TRBV2 and J is TRBJ1-2; D is unresolved. CDR3 length equals 14 residues. V shed 6 bases and J shed 8 bases, with 19 bases lying between them. Per the germline V gene, CDR1 is SNHLY and CDR2 is FYNNEI. The DNA for the CDR3 is TGTGCCAGCAGCGGGTATAGGGCCCGAGGGGGCTACACCTTC. This codes for CASSGYRARGGYTF. The full variable domain, completed using reference TRBV2 and TRBJ1-2, is EPEVTQTPSHQVTQMGQEVILRCVPISNHLYFYWYRQILGQKVEFLVSFYNNEISEKSEIFDDQFSVERPDGSNFTLKIRSTKLEDSAMYFCASSGYRARGGYTFGSGTRLTVV.

V gene TRBV12-5 combines with J gene TRBJ2-3, with D unclear. The CDR3 runs to 12 residues. CDR1 and CDR2 from the germline V gene are LGHNT and FRNRAP. The V end was cut by 7 bases, the J end by 2 bases, with 7 bases between. The CDR3 DNA is TGTGCTAGTGTTGACGACACAGATACGCAGTATTTT. Encoded protein: CASVDDTDTQYF.

This clonotype has only a few counts. This rearrangement joins TRBV19 to TRBJ2-1, with a tentative D call TRBD1 (6 bases). The CDR3 has 16 amino acids. The germline V gene encodes CDR1 LNHDA and CDR2 SQIVND (reference sequence). Trimming left V 3 bases short and J 5 bases short, with 17 bases between. Here the CDR3 DNA reads TGTGCCAGTAGTATCCCCCTTTTTAACAGGGACAATGAGCAGTTCTTC. This translates into CASSIPLFNRDNEQFF.

This rearrangement joins TRBV5-5 to TRBJ2-7, with no clear D. The germline gives CDR1 SGHKS, CDR2 YYEKEE (reference sequence). The CDR3 is 12 amino acids. The germline V and J ends were trimmed by 4 bases and 5 bases, with 10 bases remaining between them. The CDR3, as DNA: TGTGCCAGCAGCACCTCCCCCCACGAGCAGTACTTC. This gives the protein CASSTSPHEQYF.

The chain has TRBV7-6 and TRBJ2-3, with TRBD2 matching 9 bases. After removal of 5 bases from V and 0 bases from J, the junction contained 6 bases not matched to a gene. The CDR3 length is 16 residues. In germline, CDR1 is SGHVS, CDR2 FNYEAQ. The CDR3 sequence: CASSLNSGGSTDTQYF. As DNA, the CDR3 is TGTGCCAGCAGCCTCAATAGCGGGGGAAGCACAGATACGCAGTATTTT.

The sample holds a few counts of this clonotype. The chain uses TRBV20-1 and TRBJ2-1; D call uncertain. The CDR3 has 15 amino acids. Trimming removed 0 bases from V and 10 bases from J, with 19 bases in between. In germline, CDR1 is DFQATT, CDR2 SNEGSKA (reference sequence). The CDR3 coding sequence is TGCAGTGCTAGAGATCTCGACGCCCGACCATGGGAGCAGTTCTTC. Amino acids: CSARDLDARPWEQFF.

This clonotype has just a few counts. The chain joins TRBV5-5 to TRBJ1-5, with 9 bases aligning to TRBD1. There are 15 residues in the CDR3. Germline-derived CDR1 and CDR2 are SGHKS and YYEKEE (reference sequence). The V and J ends lost 4 bases and 3 bases, in that order; junction bases with no gene match: 5. The CDR3 here is CASSRGDRVNQPQHF. The CDR3 bases are TGTGCCAGCAGCAGAGGGGACAGGGTCAATCAGCCCCAGCATTTT. The full variable domain, in which reference TRBV5-5 and TRBJ1-5 provide the parts outside the CDR3, is DAGVTQSPTHLIKTRGQQVTLRCSPISGHKSVSWYQQVLGQGPQFIFQYYEKEERGRGNFPDRFSARQFPNYSSELNVNALLLGDSALYLCASSRGDRVNQPQHFGDGTRLSIL.

The chain employs TRBV6-5 and TRBJ2-1; TRBD2 is a possible D gene (6 bases). The CDR3 has 15 amino acids. V lost 4 bases and J 6 bases, leaving 16 bases between the germline ends. Germline V CDR1 and CDR2: MNHEY, SVGAGI. The CDR3 protein is CASSSPRDGGNEQFF. The CDR3 coding sequence is TGTGCCAGCAGTTCACCTCGAGACGGGGGCAATGAGCAGTTCTTC.

This clonotype was counted at least ten times. The V gene is TRBV7-2, the J gene TRBJ2-3; TRBD2 matches at 11 bases. Germline values: CDR1 SGHTA, CDR2 FQGNSA. J gave up 2 bases and V 2 bases, and 3 bases lay outside the gene matches. The CDR3 totals 16 residues. Here the CDR3 DNA reads TGTGCCAGCAGCTTATTAGCGGGGGGGCACACAGATACGCAGTATTTT. It codes for CASSLLAGGHTDTQYF. The full variable domain, its missing parts supplied by reference TRBV7-2 and TRBJ2-3, is GAGVSQSPSNKVTEKGKDVELRCDPISGHTALYWYRQSLGQGLEFLIYFQGNSAPDKSGLPSDRFSAERTGGSVSTLTIQRTQQEDSAVYLCASSLLAGGHTDTQYFGPGTRLTVL.

V gene TRBV27 combines with J gene TRBJ2-7; 7 nucleotides align to TRBD2. The CDR3 totals 15 residues. J was trimmed by 1 base and V by 4 bases; bases with no gene match: 7. Germline loops: CDR1 MNHEY, CDR2 SMNVEV (reference sequence). The CDR3 DNA reads TGTGCCAGCAGTTGGGGGGGAGGTTCGTCCTACGAGCAGTACTTC. Protein: CASSWGGGSSYEQYF.

This clonotype has a count of ten or more. The V call is TRBV7-2, the J call TRBJ2-4; D is unresolved. This CDR3 is 13 amino acids long. From germline, CDR1 is SGHTA and CDR2 FQGNSA. V lost 0 bases to trimming and J lost 7 bases, with 7 bases between them. CDR3 region: CASSLARWNIQYF. The CDR3 DNA reads TGTGCCAGCAGCTTAGCTCGTTGGAACATTCAGTACTTC.

This clonotype has a count of ten or more. This CDR3 is CASSLGRAANYGYTF. DNA for the CDR3: TGTGCCAGCAGCTTAGGCAGGGCGGCTAACTATGGCTACACCTTC. The rearrangement uses TRBV7-9 and TRBJ1-2, with a possible D match to TRBD1 (5 bases). V was trimmed by 1 base and J by 0 bases, leaving 9 bases between them. Germline V gene data show CDR1 as SEHNR and CDR2 as FQNEAQ (reference sequence). The CDR3 has 15 residues.

This clonotype has ten or more counts. The chain is built from TRBV7-8 and TRBJ2-1, with 16 bases matching TRBD2. This CDR3 contains 18 residues. Germline lookup yields CDR1 SGHVS and CDR2 FQNEAQ. Trimming took 6 bases from V and 6 from J; bases not matched to a gene: 11. CDR3 protein: CASSSGTSGGAERNEQFF. The CDR3 bases are TGTGCCAGCAGTTCTGGGACTAGCGGGGGGGCCGAACGCAATGAGCAGTTCTTC.

With respect to this clonotype: Sequence at one end of the junction differs from germline and may be a read error. The chain joins TRBV27 to TRBJ2-3; D remains unclear. This CDR3 is 17 amino acids long. From germline, CDR1 is MNHEY and CDR2 SMNVEV (reference sequence). The CDR3 DNA sequence: TGTGCCAGCAGTTCCCGTTGGGAAGCACTCACTTCAGATACGCAGTTTTTT. The encoded protein is CASSSRWEALTSDTQFF.

This clonotype was observed a handful of times. The chain uses TRBV6-6 and TRBJ2-1, with a tentative D call TRBD2 (6 bases). The CDR3 runs to 14 residues. Germline V gene lookup returns CDR1 MNHNY and CDR2 SVGAGI (reference sequence). V was trimmed by 4 bases and J by 7 bases, leaving 14 bases between them. The CDR3 protein is CASSWGWGDNEQFF. The DNA for the CDR3 is TGTGCCAGCAGTTGGGGTTGGGGGGATAATGAGCAGTTCTTC.

This chain joins TRBV12-3 or TRBV12-4 and TRBJ2-1, with TRBD1 matching over 9 bases. V dropped 5 bases and J dropped 8; count of bases not matched to a gene: 1. The CDR3 runs 12 residues. CDR3 residues: CASSTGGYEQFF. CDR3 DNA sequence: TGTGCCAGCAGTACAGGGGGCTATGAGCAGTTCTTC.